These 30 T cell receptor beta chains were all obtained from the same sample, sequenced in a study of blood T cell repertoires in COVID-19. Some clones are missing from TCRdb's copy, which holds only in-frame ones; the method was immunoSEQ multiplex PCR. The repertoire holds fewer than 55,000 clones, with approximately 91% as singletons. The specimen sequenced was peripheral blood. The receptors were gathered from a man in his forties or fifties with active COVID-19.

The genes are TRBV19 and TRBJ1-2; tentatively, D is TRBD1 (6 bases). The V end was cut by 6 bases, the J end by 4 bases, with 9 bases between. Germline assignment: CDR1 LNHDA and CDR2 SQIVND (reference sequence). This CDR3 is built from 12 residues. CDR3: CASRTGFYGYTF. Written as DNA, the CDR3 is TGTGCCAGTAGAACAGGGTTCTATGGCTACACCTTC.

V gene TRBV4-3 combines with J gene TRBJ2-1; no firm D call. The V and J ends lost 1 base and 7 bases respectively, with 14 bases between them. CDR3 length: 15 residues. Per germline, CDR1 LGHNA and CDR2 YSLEER. The CDR3 DNA reads as TGCGCCAGCAGCCAAGGATTAGCTAATAGTAATGAGCAGTTCTTC. Its protein is CASSQGLANSNEQFF.

The chain recombines TRBV28 with TRBJ2-1, with TRBD2 as a possible D gene (6 bases). Looked up from germline, CDR1 is MDHEN and CDR2 is SYDVKM. Between the trimmed V and J ends, which lost 4 bases and 10 bases, there was a span of 20 bases. CDR3 length: 15 amino acids. The CDR3 loop is CASSYPGTRNPEQFF. The CDR3 DNA reads as TGTGCCAGCAGTTACCCCGGGACTCGCAACCCAGAGCAGTTCTTC.

The V and J genes are TRBV15 and TRBJ2-1; 7 bases match TRBD2. The CDR3 is 18 amino acids. Trimming took 0 bases from V and 7 from J; bases not matched to a gene: 15. Germline loops: CDR1 LNHNV, CDR2 YYDKDF (reference sequence). This CDR3 reads CATSRDWGTSDRPNEQFF. The CDR3 bases are TGTGCCACCAGCAGAGATTGGGGAACTAGCGACCGTCCAAATGAGCAGTTCTTC.

This clone was found once. The chain employs TRBV9 and TRBJ1-6, with D possibly matching TRBD1 (6 bases). V shed 3 bases and J shed 7 bases, with 11 bases lying between them. CDR1 is SGDLS, CDR2 YYNGEE, per germline. The CDR3 totals 14 residues. In DNA, the CDR3 is TGTGCCAGCAGCGGGTACAGGGAGAATTCACCCCTCCACTTT. It encodes CASSGYRENSPLHF.

The chain carries TRBV7-9 and TRBJ2-1, with TRBD2 matching over 14 bases. The CDR3 totals 18 residues. With V trimmed by 6 bases and J by 6 bases, 13 bases remained unmatched. Germline-derived CDR1 and CDR2 are SEHNR and FQNEAQ (reference sequence). The CDR3 loop is CASSPGTSGSRKSNEQFF. The CDR3 region has the DNA TGTGCCAGCAGTCCCGGGACTAGCGGGAGTCGTAAATCCAATGAGCAGTTCTTC.

The chain links TRBV3-1 (or the pseudogene TRBV3-2) to TRBJ1-2; TRBD1 agrees at 9 bases. The CDR3 is 15 residues long. Germline CDR1 and CDR2: LGHDT and YNNKEL (reference sequence). After removal of 6 bases from V and 3 bases from J, the junction contained 8 bases not matched to a gene. The CDR3 coding sequence is TGTGCCAGCAGTACCGGGACAGGGCTATACTATGGCTACACCTTC. It encodes CASSTGTGLYYGYTF.

V usage is TRBV19 and J usage is TRBJ1-2; no firm D call. The germline V gene encodes CDR1 LNHDA and CDR2 SQIVND (reference sequence). The CDR3 has 14 residues. V shed 6 bases and J shed 8 bases, with 19 bases lying between them. The DNA of the CDR3 is TGTGCCAGTAGACTTACCGAGAGAGGAGGCGGCTACACCTTC. Amino acid sequence: CASRLTERGGGYTF.

The chain uses TRBV11-2 and TRBJ1-4, with 9 nucleotides matching TRBD1. This CDR3 region has 16 residues. Trimming removed 3 bases from V and 8 bases from J; junction bases left unmatched: 10. CDR1 and CDR2 (germline): SGHAT, FQNNGV. The CDR3 sequence: CASSFLRRQGVEKLFF. The CDR3 region has the DNA TGTGCCAGCAGCTTCTTACGTAGACAGGGGGTGGAAAAACTGTTTTTT.

The chain links TRBV7-8 to TRBJ2-1; TRBD2 matches at 12 bases. The germline V gene encodes CDR1 SGHVS and CDR2 FQNEAQ. This CDR3 is built from 19 residues. Germline trimming cut 1 base from V and 12 bases from J; bases unmatched to any gene: 19. The CDR3 spells CASSLVVREVASGRAAQFF. The CDR3 nucleotides read TGTGCCAGCAGCTTAGTTGTCAGGGAGGTCGCTAGCGGGAGGGCCGCGCAGTTCTTC.

This chain links TRBV7-9 with TRBJ2-1; D possibly corresponds to TRBD1 (5 bases). V lost 3 bases to trimming and J lost 5 bases, with 14 bases between them. This CDR3 has 15 residues. The V gene's germline CDR1 is SEHNR and CDR2 FQNEAQ (reference sequence). CDR3: CASSFGVGQDNEQFF. The CDR3 DNA follows: TGTGCCAGCAGCTTTGGGGTGGGGCAGGACAATGAGCAGTTCTTC.

This clone was observed a single time. The chain is built from TRBV3-1 (or the pseudogene TRBV3-2) and TRBJ2-2, with 10 bases identical to TRBD1. V lost 4 bases to trimming and J lost 5 bases; unmatched junction nucleotides: 13. The length of the CDR3 is 18 residues. Looked up from germline, CDR1 is LGHDT and CDR2 is YNNKEL (reference sequence). CDR3 region: CASSLHIPGQGSTGELFF. The CDR3 DNA sequence: TGTGCCAGCAGCCTTCACATTCCGGGACAGGGGAGTACCGGGGAGCTGTTTTTT.

The chain joins TRBV11-2 to TRBJ2-5; 7 positions match TRBD2. V shed 1 base and J 4 bases; nucleotides not matched to a gene: 9. CDR1 and CDR2 from the germline V gene are SGHAT and FQNNGV. The CDR3 runs to 16 residues. The CDR3 coding sequence is TGTGCCAGCAGCTTAGGACCCTCCACGGGGGGAGAGACCCAGTACTTC. Translating it yields CASSLGPSTGGETQYF. Using reference TRBV11-2 and TRBJ2-5 for the parts outside the CDR3, the full variable domain is EAGVAQSPRYKIIEKRQSVAFWCNPISGHATLYWYQQILGQGPKLLIQFQNNGVVDDSQLPKDRFSAERLKGVDSTLKIQPAKLEDSAVYLCASSLGPSTGGETQYFGPGTRLLVL.

V is TRBV5-1 and J is TRBJ2-4, with a tentative D call TRBD1 (6 bases). Between the trimmed V and J ends, which lost 2 bases and 3 bases, there was a span of 9 bases. Germline values: CDR1 SGHRS, CDR2 YFSETQ. The CDR3 has 14 amino acids. This chain's CDR3 is CASSLQGGKNIQYF. In DNA form, the CDR3 reads TGCGCCAGCAGCTTACAGGGTGGCAAAAACATTCAGTACTTC.

The chain combines TRBV6-2 or TRBV6-3 with TRBJ2-7, with D perhaps matching TRBD2 (6 bases). V was shortened by 4 bases and J by 2 bases, with 15 bases between the two germline ends. Germline V CDR1 and CDR2: MNHEY, SVGEGT. The CDR3 consists of 15 residues. The CDR3 here is CASSFPGWRAYEQYF. CDR3 nucleotide sequence: TGTGCCAGCAGTTTTCCGGGATGGAGGGCCTACGAGCAGTACTTC.

This chain's CDR3 is CASSVSGQGFGNTIYF. The CDR3 DNA sequence: TGTGCCAGCAGCGTTTCGGGACAGGGCTTTGGAAACACCATATATTTT. This chain uses TRBV9 with TRBJ1-3; TRBD1 aligns across 9 bases. The CDR3 is 16 residues long. J lost 3 bases, V lost 2 bases, and 6 bases had no gene match. Germline V gene sequence: CDR1 SGDLS, CDR2 YYNGEE.

The V gene is TRBV11-3, the J gene TRBJ2-1; D is unclear. Trimming left V 3 bases short and J 5 bases short, with 8 bases between. CDR1 is SGHNT and CDR2 is YENEEA in the germline V gene. The CDR3 extends over 13 amino acids. CDR3 region: CASSLARNNEQFF. The CDR3 DNA follows: TGTGCCAGCAGCTTGGCCAGGAACAATGAGCAGTTCTTC.

V is TRBV13 and J is TRBJ2-1, with TRBD2 matching over 8 bases. V gave up 7 bases and J gave up 3 bases; unmatched junction bases: 8. Germline V gene sequence: CDR1 PRHDT, CDR2 FYEKMQ (reference sequence). This CDR3 contains 15 residues. The CDR3 protein is CASIPSGGVYNEQFF. DNA for the CDR3: TGTGCCAGCATCCCGTCGGGAGGGGTCTACAATGAGCAGTTCTTC.

Only one count was recorded for this clone. The chain has TRBV27 and TRBJ2-7, with 9 bases aligning to TRBD1. The CDR3 runs 16 residues. After removal of 5 bases from V and 5 bases from J, the junction contained 13 bases not matched to a gene. The germline V gene encodes CDR1 MNHEY and CDR2 SMNVEV (reference sequence). CDR3 amino acids: CASSPTQQGAFNEQYF. The CDR3 DNA sequence: TGTGCCAGCAGTCCGACCCAACAGGGGGCGTTCAACGAGCAGTACTTC.

The gene calls are TRBV19 and TRBJ2-2; 9 nucleotides line up with TRBD1. The CDR3 is 15 residues long. Germline trimming cut 6 bases from V and 4 bases from J; bases unmatched to any gene: 6. Germline-derived CDR1 and CDR2 are LNHDA and SQIVND (reference sequence). CDR3 DNA sequence: TGTGCCAGTAGCACAGGGGGCGGGGGCACCGGGGAGCTGTTTTTT. Residues: CASSTGGGGTGELFF.

The gene calls are TRBV6-2 or TRBV6-3 and TRBJ2-1; D gene unclear. V shed 0 bases and J shed 10 bases, with 4 bases lying between them. The CDR3 is 11 residues long. Looked up from germline, CDR1 is MNHEY and CDR2 is SVGEGT. CDR3 DNA: TGTGCCAGCAGTTACTCCCGGGAGCAGTTCTTC. Its translation is CASSYSREQFF.

The chain couples TRBV4-2 to TRBJ2-7, with 10 bases identical to TRBD1. Germline V gene lookup returns CDR1 LGHNA and CDR2 YNFKEQ. Trimming cost V 6 bases and J 3 bases; bases outside gene matches: 5. CDR3 length equals 14 residues. CDR3 residues: CASRAGTGVYEQYF. In DNA, the CDR3 is TGTGCCAGCAGGGCCGGGACAGGGGTCTACGAGCAGTACTTC.

The chain has TRBV27 and TRBJ2-1; D is perhaps TRBD2 (6 bases). Trimming pared 4 bases from V and 6 bases from J, leaving 13 bases between. Looked up from germline, CDR1 is MNHEY and CDR2 is SMNVEV (reference sequence). The CDR3 has 14 amino acids. CDR3 protein: CASSWAKGGNEQFF. The CDR3 nucleotides are TGTGCCAGCAGTTGGGCCAAGGGAGGCAATGAGCAGTTCTTC.

The V and J genes are TRBV6-6 and TRBJ2-7, with D perhaps TRBD1 (5 bases). Trimming took off 2 bases at V and 4 bases at J, with 9 bases between the two ends. This CDR3 contains 13 residues. CDR1 and CDR2 (germline): MNHNY, SVGAGI (reference sequence). CDR3 in DNA: TGTGCCAGCAGTTACGATAAGGGGTACGAGCAGTACTTC. It yields the protein CASSYDKGYEQYF.

This chain uses TRBV3-1 (or the pseudogene TRBV3-2) with TRBJ1-1, with TRBD1 identical over 7 bases. After removal of 4 bases from V and 2 bases from J, the junction contained 4 bases not matched to a gene. CDR1 LGHDT and CDR2 YNNKEL come from the germline V gene (reference sequence). This CDR3 contains 14 residues. In nucleotides, the CDR3 is TGTGCCAGCAGCCGTCGACAGGGAAACACTGAAGCTTTCTTT. Translation gives CASSRRQGNTEAFF.

This chain connects TRBV19 to TRBJ1-5; D not resolved. V lost 6 bases and J 10 bases, leaving 13 bases between the germline ends. The length of the CDR3 is 12 residues. Germline CDR1 is LNHDA and CDR2 is SQIVND (reference sequence). This CDR3 reads CASSPPGVPQHF. Here the CDR3 DNA reads TGTGCCAGTAGCCCACCCGGAGTTCCCCAGCATTTT.

The CDR3 is CASSPSGEGFSAEAFF. CDR3 nucleotide sequence: TGTGCCAGCAGCCCCTCAGGTGAAGGGTTTAGCGCTGAAGCTTTCTTT. The J gene is TRBJ1-1, the V gene TRBV7-6, with D unresolved. V was pared by 5 bases and J by 6 bases, with 22 bases between. CDR1 and CDR2 (germline): SGHVS, FNYEAQ. This CDR3 has 16 residues.

J is TRBJ2-1 and V is TRBV23-1; possibly TRBD2 for D (7 bases). TRBV23-1 counts as an open reading frame of uncertain function. CDR3 length: 13 amino acids. Here the CDR3 DNA reads TGCGTGATTAGGGGGACTACGGACAATGAGCAGTTCTTC. This codes for CVIRGTTDNEQFF.

The V call is TRBV19, the J call TRBJ1-5; TRBD1 aligns across 9 bases. V was clipped by 8 bases and J by 1 base; unmatched bases: 6. This CDR3 is built from 15 residues. Germline-derived CDR1 and CDR2 are LNHDA and SQIVND (reference sequence). CDR3 in amino acids: CASGQGLMSNQPQHF. The CDR3 nucleotides are TGTGCCAGTGGACAGGGGTTGATGAGCAATCAGCCCCAGCATTTT.

This chain links TRBV19 with TRBJ1-5; 10 positions agree with TRBD1. Germline trimming cut 5 bases from V and 5 bases from J; bases unmatched to any gene: 9. Per germline, CDR1 LNHDA and CDR2 SQIVND (reference sequence). The CDR3 is made up of 16 amino acids. CDR3 protein: CASSLRDRGKDQPQHF. The CDR3 DNA is TGTGCCAGTAGTCTCCGGGACAGGGGCAAAGATCAGCCCCAGCATTTT.